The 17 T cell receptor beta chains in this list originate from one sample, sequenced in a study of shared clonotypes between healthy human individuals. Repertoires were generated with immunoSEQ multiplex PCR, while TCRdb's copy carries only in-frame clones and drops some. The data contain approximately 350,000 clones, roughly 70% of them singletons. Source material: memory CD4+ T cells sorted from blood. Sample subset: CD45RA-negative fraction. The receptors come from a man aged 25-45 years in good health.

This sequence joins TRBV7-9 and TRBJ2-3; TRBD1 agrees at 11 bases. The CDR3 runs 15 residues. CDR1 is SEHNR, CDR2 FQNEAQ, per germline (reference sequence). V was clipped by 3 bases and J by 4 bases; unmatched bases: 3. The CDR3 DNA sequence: TGTGCCAGCAGCTTTGGGACAGGGGGGGCAGATACGCAGTATTTT. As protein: CASSFGTGGADTQYF.

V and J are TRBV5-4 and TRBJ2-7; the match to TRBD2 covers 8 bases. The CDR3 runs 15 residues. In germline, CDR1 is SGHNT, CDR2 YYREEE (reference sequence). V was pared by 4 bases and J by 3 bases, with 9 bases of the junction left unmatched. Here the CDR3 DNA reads TGTGCCAGCAGCCCGGGACTAGTCCTAGACTACGAGCAGTACTTC. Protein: CASSPGLVLDYEQYF. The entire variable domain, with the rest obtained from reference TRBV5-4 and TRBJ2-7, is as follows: ETGVTQSPTHLIKTRGQQVTLRCSSQSGHNTVSWYQQALGQGPQFIFQYYREEENGRGNFPPRFSGLQFPNYSSELNVNALELDDSALYLCASSPGLVLDYEQYFGPGTRLTVT.

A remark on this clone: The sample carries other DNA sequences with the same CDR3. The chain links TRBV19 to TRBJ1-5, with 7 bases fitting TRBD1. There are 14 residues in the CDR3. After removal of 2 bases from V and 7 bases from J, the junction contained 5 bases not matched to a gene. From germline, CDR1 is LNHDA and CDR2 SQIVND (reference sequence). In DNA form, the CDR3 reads TGTGCCAGTAGTATAAGGCAGGGGGGGCAGCCCCAGCATTTT. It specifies CASSIRQGGQPQHF.

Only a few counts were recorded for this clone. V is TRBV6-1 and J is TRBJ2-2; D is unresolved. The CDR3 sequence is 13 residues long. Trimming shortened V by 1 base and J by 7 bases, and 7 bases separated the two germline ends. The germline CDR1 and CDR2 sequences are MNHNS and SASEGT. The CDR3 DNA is TGTGCCAGCAGTGAAGGGGGTTACGGGGAGCTGTTTTTT. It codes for CASSEGGYGELFF.

DNA for the CDR3: TGTGCCAGCAGCTTAAAATGGAGGACAGCTGGCTCTGGAAACACCATATATTTT. It translates to CASSLKWRTAGSGNTIYF. The chain is built from TRBV7-9 and TRBJ1-3; weak D call: TRBD1 (6 bases). This CDR3 has 18 residues. Trimming took 2 bases from V and 0 from J, leaving 17 bases between them. Germline CDR1 is SEHNR and CDR2 is FQNEAQ (reference sequence).

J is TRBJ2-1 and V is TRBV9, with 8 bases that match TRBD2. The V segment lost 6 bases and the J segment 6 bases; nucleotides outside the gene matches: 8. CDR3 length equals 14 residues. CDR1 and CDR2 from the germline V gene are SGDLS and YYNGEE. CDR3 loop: CASTSGTRGNEQFF. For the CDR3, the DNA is TGTGCCAGCACCTCCGGGACTAGGGGCAATGAGCAGTTCTTC.

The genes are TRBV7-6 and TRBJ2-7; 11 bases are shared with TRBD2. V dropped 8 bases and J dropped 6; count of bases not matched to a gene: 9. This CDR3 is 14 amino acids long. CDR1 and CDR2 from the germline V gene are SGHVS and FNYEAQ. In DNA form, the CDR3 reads TGTGCCAGCGGCCTTAGCGGGAGGGCCAGCGAGCAGTACTTC. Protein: CASGLSGRASEQYF.

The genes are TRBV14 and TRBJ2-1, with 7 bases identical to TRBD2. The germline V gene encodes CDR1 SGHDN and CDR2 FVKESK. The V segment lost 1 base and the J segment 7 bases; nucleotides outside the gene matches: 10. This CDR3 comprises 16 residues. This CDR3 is CASSQVIRAGRNEQFF. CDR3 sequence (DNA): TGTGCCAGCAGCCAAGTGATTAGAGCGGGGAGGAATGAGCAGTTCTTC.

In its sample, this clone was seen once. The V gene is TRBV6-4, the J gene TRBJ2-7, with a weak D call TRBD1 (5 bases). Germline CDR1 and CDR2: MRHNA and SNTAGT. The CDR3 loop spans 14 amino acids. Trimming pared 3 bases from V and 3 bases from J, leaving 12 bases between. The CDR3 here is CASSETGTDYEQYF. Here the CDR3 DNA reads TGTGCCAGCAGTGAAACAGGAACAGACTACGAGCAGTACTTC.

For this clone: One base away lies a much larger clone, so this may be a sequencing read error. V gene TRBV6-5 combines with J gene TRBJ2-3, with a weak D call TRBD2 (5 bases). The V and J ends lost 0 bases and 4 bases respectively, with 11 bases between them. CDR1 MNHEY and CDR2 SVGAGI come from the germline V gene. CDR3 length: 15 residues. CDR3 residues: CASSYSAEGADTQYF. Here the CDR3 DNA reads TGTGCCAGCAGTTACTCGGCAGAGGGAGCAGATACGCAGTATTTT.

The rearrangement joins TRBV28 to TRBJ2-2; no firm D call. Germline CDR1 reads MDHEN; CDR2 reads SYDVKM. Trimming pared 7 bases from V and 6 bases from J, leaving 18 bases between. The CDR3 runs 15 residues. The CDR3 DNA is TGTGCCAGCACCTTGTCCGTGGGATGGGCCGGGGAGCTGTTTTTT. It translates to CASTLSVGWAGELFF.

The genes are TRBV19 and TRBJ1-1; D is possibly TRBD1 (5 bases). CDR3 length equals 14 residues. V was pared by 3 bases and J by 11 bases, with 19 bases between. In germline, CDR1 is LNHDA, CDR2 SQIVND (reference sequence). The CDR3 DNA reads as TGTGCCAGTAGTATTGCCCAGGGTAGGCAAGAGGCTTTCTTT. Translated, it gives CASSIAQGRQEAFF.

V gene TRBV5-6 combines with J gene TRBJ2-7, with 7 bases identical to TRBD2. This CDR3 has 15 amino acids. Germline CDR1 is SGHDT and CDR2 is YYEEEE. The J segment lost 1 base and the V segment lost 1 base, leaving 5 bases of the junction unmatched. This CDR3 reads CASSLFTSVSYEQYF. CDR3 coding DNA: TGTGCCAGCAGCTTGTTCACTAGCGTTTCCTACGAGCAGTACTTC.

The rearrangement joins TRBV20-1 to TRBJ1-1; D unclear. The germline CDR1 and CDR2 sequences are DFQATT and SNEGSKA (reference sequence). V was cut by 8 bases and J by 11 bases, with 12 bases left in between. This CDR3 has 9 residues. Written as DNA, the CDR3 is TGCAGTTCTACCTCGGGGGCTTTCTTT. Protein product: CSSTSGAFF.

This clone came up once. The CDR3 DNA sequence: TGCGCCAGCAGCTTGGCCGGATCTAGCGGGAGTGAGACCCAGTACTTC. Protein: CASSLAGSSGSETQYF. This sequence joins TRBV5-1 and TRBJ2-5, with 10 positions matching TRBD2. Trimming cost V 0 bases and J 5 bases; bases outside gene matches: 7. The CDR3 has 16 residues. Germline V lookup: CDR1 SGHRS, CDR2 YFSETQ.

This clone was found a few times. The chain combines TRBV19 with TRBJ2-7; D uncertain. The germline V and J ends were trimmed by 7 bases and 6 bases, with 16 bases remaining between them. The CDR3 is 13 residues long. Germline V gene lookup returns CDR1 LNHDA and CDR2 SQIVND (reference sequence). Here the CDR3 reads CASNPPGLGEQYF. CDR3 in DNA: TGTGCCAGTAATCCACCGGGTTTGGGCGAGCAGTACTTC.

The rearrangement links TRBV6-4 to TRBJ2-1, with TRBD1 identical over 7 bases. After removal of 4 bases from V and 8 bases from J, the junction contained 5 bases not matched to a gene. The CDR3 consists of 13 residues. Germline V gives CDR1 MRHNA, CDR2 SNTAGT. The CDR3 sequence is CASSADRNDEQFF. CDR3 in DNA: TGTGCCAGCAGTGCGGACAGGAACGATGAGCAGTTCTTC.